This TCR beta chain was recovered during a study of OX40 agonist ivuxolimab in advanced cancers. Broadly, across the study: Ivuxolimab, which targeted the costimulatory receptor OX40 (CD134), was an agonistic, fully human IgG2 monoclonal antibody. Intravenous ivuxolimab was administered to patients every 2 weeks at six dose levels: 0.01, 0.1, 0.3, 1.5, 3 and 10 mg/kg. Among the roughly 52 dose-escalation patients, approximately 20 had hepatocellular carcinoma, roughly 15 melanoma, 9 renal cell carcinoma and 9 head and neck cancer. A male proportion of 82.7% and a mean age of 60 years, ranging from roughly 23 to 79, were recorded for the dose-escalation cohort. Prior anti-PD-1, anti-PD-L1 or anti-CTLA-4 therapy was permitted, and checkpoint inhibitors had been received by roughly 42% of dose-escalation patients. Three dose-escalation patients achieved partial responses, one with hepatocellular carcinoma and two with cutaneous melanoma. Peripheral TCRbeta sequencing was intended to test whether TCR sequence diversity was altered and clonal T-cell expansion was caused by ivuxolimab. The monotherapy dose-escalation portion (N = 52 patients) of the phase I ivuxolimab trial is reported in the paper.

The full study reports these points: Which antigens the clonally expanded peripheral T cells were specific for was not determined. Low levels of normalized T-cell clonal expansion were also shown by some nonresponding patients. In the 0.1-3.0 mg/kg groups, partial responders were among the patients with the lowest normalized peripheral clonal expansion, particularly in CD8+ T cells. At doses of 0.1 to 3.0 mg/kg, clonal expansion of both CD4+ and CD8+ blood T cells was observed from baseline to week 6. On average, CD8+ T cells showed more expanded clones than CD4+ T cells after ivuxolimab.

The trial excluded patients who had a history of autoimmune disease or who were on systemic immunosuppression. Peripheral blood for TCR sequencing was collected from all dose cohorts at baseline, on cycle 4 day 1, and on cycle 7 day 1. The samples were drawn from a first-in-human, open-label, multicenter phase I dose-escalation trial of ivuxolimab. Adults with locally advanced or metastatic head and neck squamous cell, hepatocellular, melanoma or renal cell carcinoma were enrolled in the trial. Before TCR sequencing, CD4+ T cells and CD8+ T cells were sorted from peripheral blood as separate populations. The V end gives up 5 bases and the J end 5 bases, leaving 9 bases in the junction not matched to a gene. The germline V gene yields SGHRS for CDR1 and YFSETQ for CDR2. The CDR3 numbers 14 residues from cysteine through phenylalanine. Solely the CDR3 DNA is kept, with 42 bases framed from the first base.

For sequencing of the TCRbeta CDR3 region, genomic DNA was extracted from the sorted cells. The immunoSEQ Assay was used to sequence the TCRbeta CDR3 regions. Held by TCRdb, this immuneACCESS table contains in-frame sequences only and omits some clones. Under half of the omission traces to an unresolved V gene where checked; the cause of the rest is unknown. The sample table records about 98,000 clones; more than 85% of these occur just once. The top ten clones comprise over 0.65% of the sample. As concerns this clone: This clone's antigen is unknown. It has no much larger one-base neighbor in the sample; base qualities were not kept.

This TCR was sampled from an adult with an advanced solid tumor such as melanoma, head and neck, liver or kidney cancer. The chain joins TRBV5-1 to TRBJ2-5, with 7 bases matching TRBD2. The sequenced sample was CD4+ or CD8+ T cells sorted from blood, obtained in a trial of the OX40 agonist ivuxolimab. The DNA sequence follows: TGCGCCAGCAGGACGGGGCGGGGGACGGAGACCCAGTACTTC. It specifies CASRTGRGTETQYF.